This record looks at one TCR beta chain sequence and its context. Its target is unknown. This entry comes from a study of T cell responses to AZD1222 COVID-19 vaccine. Study-level points and caveats: With two AZD1222 doses given, Spike-specific TCR breadth and depth both rose.

This CDR3 comprises 17 residues. Trimming removed 0 bases from V and 8 bases from J; junction bases left unmatched: 10. Germline V gene sequence: CDR1 SGDLS, CDR2 YYNGEE. Method: immunoSEQ multiplex PCR; TCRdb's copy keeps in-frame clones and lacks some. The repertoire has about 94,000 clones, roughly 85% of them found once; the top ten carry about 4.6%. The sequencing used peripheral blood, collected 28 days after the second AZD1222 dose. The chain links TRBV9 to TRBJ1-6; TRBD1 matches 8 bases. The sequence was collected from an adult who received the AZD1222 COVID-19 vaccine. DNA for the CDR3: TGTGCCAGCAGCGTAGCGGCAGGGGGCGCGTTCGATTCACCCCTCCACTTT. It is translated as CASSVAAGGAFDSPLHF.